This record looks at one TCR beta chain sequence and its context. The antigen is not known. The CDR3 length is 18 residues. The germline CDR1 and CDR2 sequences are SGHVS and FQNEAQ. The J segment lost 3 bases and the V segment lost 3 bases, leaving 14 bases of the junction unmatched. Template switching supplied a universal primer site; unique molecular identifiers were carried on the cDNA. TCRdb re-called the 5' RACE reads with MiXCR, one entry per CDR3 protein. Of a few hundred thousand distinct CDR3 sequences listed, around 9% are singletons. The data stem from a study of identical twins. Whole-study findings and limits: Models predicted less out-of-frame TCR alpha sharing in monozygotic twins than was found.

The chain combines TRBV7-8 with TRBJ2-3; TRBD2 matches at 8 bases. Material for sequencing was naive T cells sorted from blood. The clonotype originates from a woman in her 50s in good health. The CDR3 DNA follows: TGTGCCAGCAGCTTCCCCCGGGAGGGCCTGATTGGAACAGATACGCAGTATTTT. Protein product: CASSFPREGLIGTDTQYF.